The 18 T cell receptor beta chains below come from one sample, sequenced in a study of OX40 agonist ivuxolimab in advanced cancers. Library preparation used the immunoSEQ multiplex PCR assay. Entries here come from immuneACCESS through TCRdb and include only in-frame sequences with V and J called. Some clones fail to appear in such tables; in the studies checked, an unresolved V gene covers under half of the shortfall, and the cause of the remainder is unknown. The sample table records about 45,000 clones; approximately 91% of these occur just once. The top ten clones comprise under 20% of the sample. The sample was CD4+ or CD8+ T cells sorted from blood, taken in a trial of the OX40 agonist ivuxolimab. These receptors were taken from an adult with an advanced solid tumor such as melanoma, head and neck, liver or kidney cancer.

The chain uses TRBV5-1 and TRBJ1-1; no reliable D call. The CDR3 totals 13 residues. V shed 0 bases and J shed 2 bases, with 5 bases lying between them. The V gene's germline CDR1 is SGHRS and CDR2 YFSETQ. CDR3 sequence: CASSLGSNTEAFF. In DNA, the CDR3 is TGCGCCAGCAGCTTGGGCAGTAACACTGAAGCTTTCTTT. The full variable domain, with the rest looked up from reference TRBV5-1 and TRBJ1-1, is KAGVTQTPRYLIKTRGQQVTLSCSPISGHRSVSWYQQTPGQGLQFLFEYFSETQRNKGNFPGRFSGRQFSNSRSEMNVSTLELGDSALYLCASSLGSNTEAFFGQGTRLTVV.

The chain couples TRBV6-1 to TRBJ1-4; TRBD1 is a possible D gene (5 bases). The length of the CDR3 is 17 residues. The ends were cut back, 1 base at V and 1 base at J, with 13 bases in the middle. Germline values: CDR1 MNHNS, CDR2 SASEGT. CDR3 nucleotide sequence: TGTGCCAGCAGTGAAGTTACGCGTGGGGGAACTAATGAAAAACTGTTTTTT. Translated, it gives CASSEVTRGGTNEKLFF.

The V and J genes are TRBV27 and TRBJ2-2; 10 bases fit TRBD2. The CDR3 is 16 amino acids. Per the germline V gene, CDR1 is MNHEY and CDR2 is SMNVEV (reference sequence). Germline trimming cut 5 bases from V and 7 bases from J; bases unmatched to any gene: 10. CDR3 region: CASSGGSGRNHGELFF. The CDR3 nucleotides read TGTGCCAGCAGTGGGGGTAGCGGGAGGAATCACGGGGAGCTGTTTTTT.

In nucleotides, the CDR3 is TGTGCCTGGAGTCTCCTATCCAATTCACCCCTCCACTTT. Its protein product is CAWSLLSNSPLHF. The genes are TRBV30 and TRBJ1-6; D remains ambiguous. The CDR3 is 13 amino acids. Germline-derived CDR1 and CDR2 are GTSNPN and SVGIG (reference sequence). V lost 2 bases and J lost 7, with 9 bases in between.

This clone appeared a single time. V and J are TRBV9 and TRBJ2-3, with a tentative D call TRBD2 (5 bases). V was shortened by 2 bases and J by 4 bases, with 8 bases between the two germline ends. Per the germline V gene, CDR1 is SGDLS and CDR2 is YYNGEE. The CDR3 runs 13 residues. CDR3 bases: TGTGCCAGCAGCGTGGGTAGCGCAGATACGCAGTATTTT. This translates into CASSVGSADTQYF.

A few counts support this clone. This chain links TRBV2 with TRBJ2-1, with D uncertain. This CDR3 has 12 residues. Germline values: CDR1 SNHLY, CDR2 FYNNEI. Trimming cost V 3 bases and J 5 bases, with 5 bases left between them. CDR3 residues: CASSDGDNEQFF. In nucleotides, the CDR3 is TGTGCCAGCAGTGACGGTGACAATGAGCAGTTCTTC. Using reference TRBV2 and TRBJ2-1 for the parts outside the CDR3, the full variable domain is EPEVTQTPSHQVTQMGQEVILRCVPISNHLYFYWYRQILGQKVEFLVSFYNNEISEKSEIFDDQFSVERPDGSNFTLKIRSTKLEDSAMYFCASSDGDNEQFFGPGTRLTVL.

Of note for this clone: This clone may be a read error of a much larger clone one base away. Other DNA sequences of this sample code for an identical CDR3. The chain uses TRBV11-2 and TRBJ2-7; TRBD1 is a possible D gene (6 bases). The germline V and J ends were trimmed by 1 base and 6 bases, with 7 bases remaining between them. This CDR3 comprises 12 residues. CDR1 is SGHAT, CDR2 FQNNGV, per germline. CDR3: CASSLGGGEQYF. The CDR3 region has the DNA TGTGCCAGCAGCTTAGGAGGGGGCGAGCAGTACTTC.

This clone was found once. This chain connects TRBV6-1 to TRBJ1-1; TRBD1 agrees at 7 bases. V lost 2 bases, J lost 5 bases, and 14 bases stayed unmatched. The germline V gene encodes CDR1 MNHNS and CDR2 SASEGT. The CDR3 spans 17 residues. In nucleotides, the CDR3 is TGTGCCAGCAGTGAATATGGGGTAGGGGGCCCGGGAACTGAAGCTTTCTTT. This codes for CASSEYGVGGPGTEAFF.

This chain uses TRBV6-5 with TRBJ2-1; D is perhaps TRBD1 (6 bases). Deletions cut 0 bases from V and 5 bases from J, with 11 bases between. The CDR3 length is 15 residues. Germline V gene data show CDR1 as MNHEY and CDR2 as SVGAGI. The CDR3 DNA reads TGTGCCAGCAGTTACTCGAAGGGGGACAACAATGAGCAGTTCTTC. This gives the protein CASSYSKGDNNEQFF.

The CDR3 here is CASSQVSEAYEQYF. CDR3 nucleotides: TGCGCCAGCAGCCAAGTATCCGAGGCCTACGAGCAGTACTTC. The genes are TRBV4-1 and TRBJ2-7; no clear D gene. Germline-derived CDR1 and CDR2 are MGHRA and YSYEKL. The CDR3 extends over 14 amino acids. The V end was cut by 1 base, the J end by 2 bases, with 9 bases between.

The genes are TRBV28 and TRBJ2-4; D gene uncertain. With 4 bases removed from V and 8 bases from J, the gap between germline ends came to 9 bases. Per the germline V gene, CDR1 is MDHEN and CDR2 is SYDVKM. This CDR3 spans 12 amino acids. The DNA of the CDR3 is TGTGCCAGCAGTTATACCGCGGACATTCAGTACTTC. Translating gives CASSYTADIQYF.

V gene TRBV6-5 combines with J gene TRBJ2-3; 9 nucleotides line up with TRBD2. Trimming removed 8 bases from V and 4 bases from J; junction bases left unmatched: 7. CDR1 is MNHEY and CDR2 is SVGAGI in the germline V gene. The CDR3 is made up of 14 amino acids. CDR3 in DNA: TGTGCCAGCCTTAGCGGGGGCCCTTCAGATACGCAGTATTTT. It translates to CASLSGGPSDTQYF.

V usage is TRBV2 and J usage is TRBJ1-1, with no clear D. V shed 0 bases and J shed 6 bases, with 8 bases lying between them. Per germline, CDR1 SNHLY and CDR2 FYNNEI. The length of the CDR3 is 13 residues. The DNA for the CDR3 is TGTGCCAGCAGTGAAGCCGTGTTCGCTGAAGCTTTCTTT. Its protein is CASSEAVFAEAFF.

The CDR3, as DNA: TGTGCCAGCAGCATGCTTGGCACAGATACGCAGTATTTT. Translating gives CASSMLGTDTQYF. The chain is built from TRBV11-2 and TRBJ2-3, with D hard to call. The CDR3 has 13 residues. Trimming took off 5 bases at V and 1 base at J, with 7 bases between the two ends. Germline CDR1 and CDR2: SGHAT and FQNNGV.

V is TRBV28 and J is TRBJ2-2, with D tentatively TRBD1 (5 bases). The V gene's germline CDR1 is MDHEN and CDR2 SYDVKM. The CDR3 sequence is 14 residues long. V was shortened by 6 bases and J by 2 bases, with 10 bases between the two germline ends. CDR3 nucleotides: TGTGCCAGCAGGGGTCAGGGAAACACCGGGGAGCTGTTTTTT. Encoded protein: CASRGQGNTGELFF.

Comments on this clone: The DNA is omitted, as the CDR3 cannot be located on it reliably, and the CDR3 follows TCRdb's listing. The chain has TRBV28 and TRBJ1-2. Germline V gene lookup returns CDR1 MDHEN and CDR2 SYDVKM. The CDR3 has 14 residues if both end residues are counted. CDR3 amino acids: CASSSVRGRVGYTF.

The chain recombines TRBV28 with TRBJ1-3; D is undetermined. The CDR3 extends over 13 amino acids. Germline-derived CDR1 and CDR2 are MDHEN and SYDVKM. V lost 8 bases to trimming and J lost 0 bases, with 8 bases between them. The CDR3 region is CASGDSSGNTIYF. The CDR3 coding sequence is TGTGCCAGCGGAGATTCCTCTGGAAACACCATATATTTT.

The chain uses TRBV9 and TRBJ2-2; 11 positions match TRBD2. In germline, CDR1 is SGDLS, CDR2 YYNGEE. The CDR3 consists of 16 residues. Unmatched junction bases numbered 5, after V lost 3 bases and J lost 4 bases. CDR3 sequence reads: CASSEGTSGVTGELFF. The CDR3 DNA is TGTGCCAGCAGCGAAGGGACTAGCGGAGTCACCGGGGAGCTGTTTTTT.